The present entry profiles one T cell receptor beta chain with its context. What it binds is unknown. This record belongs to a study of siplizumab effects on memory and regulatory T cells. Notes on the study in general: Proliferating siplizumab-cultured Tregs lacked confirmed suppressive function. About 80-95% of proliferating CD4+ or CD8+ clones had no assignable naive or memory phenotype. Unstimulated naive T cells seemed to show more diversity than memory cells did, and they also seemed to be among the major contributors to the alloresponse.

Each sample had about 10^5 TCR templates assayed. Sequencing used immunoSEQ multiplex PCR; TCRdb keeps in-frame clones, though not all of them. Here the sample spans about 100,000 clones, more than 85% being singletons. The receptor's source is a human donor in good health. Sequencing input: CD4+ T cells sorted from blood.

The CDR3 nucleotides are TGTGCCAGCAGATGGGACGGTTATAGCAATCAGCCCCAGCATTTT. Translation gives CASRWDGYSNQPQHF. The gene calls are TRBV6-5 and TRBJ1-5, with D maybe TRBD1 (5 bases). The CDR3 sequence is 15 residues long. V was cut by 6 bases and J by 0 bases, with 12 bases left in between. Germline assignment: CDR1 MNHEY and CDR2 SVGAGI.